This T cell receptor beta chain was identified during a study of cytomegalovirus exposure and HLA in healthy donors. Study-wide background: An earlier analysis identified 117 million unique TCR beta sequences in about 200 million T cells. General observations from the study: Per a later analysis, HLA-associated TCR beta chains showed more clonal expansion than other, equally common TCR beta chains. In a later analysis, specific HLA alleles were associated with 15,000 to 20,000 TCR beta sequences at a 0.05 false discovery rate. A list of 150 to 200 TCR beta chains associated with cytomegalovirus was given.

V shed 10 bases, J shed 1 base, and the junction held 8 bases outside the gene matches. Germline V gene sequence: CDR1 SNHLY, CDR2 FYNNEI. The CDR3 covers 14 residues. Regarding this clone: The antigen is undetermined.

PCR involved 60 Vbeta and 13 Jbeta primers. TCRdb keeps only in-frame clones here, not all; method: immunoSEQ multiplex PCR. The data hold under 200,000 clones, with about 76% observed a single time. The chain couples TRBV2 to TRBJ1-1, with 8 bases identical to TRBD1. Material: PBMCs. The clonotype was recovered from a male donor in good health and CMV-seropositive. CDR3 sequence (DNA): TGTGCCACTGGACAGGGTCGGACGAACACTGAAGCTTTCTTT. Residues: CATGQGRTNTEAFF.